This entry lists 15 T cell receptor beta chains sequenced from one sample in a study of cytomegalovirus exposure and HLA in healthy donors. PCR used 60 Vbeta primers and 13 Jbeta primers. Generated by immunoSEQ multiplex PCR, the TCRdb table keeps only in-frame clones and is missing some. The table shows roughly 250,000 clones, with 80% occurring only once. The sequencing input was PBMCs. The receptors stem from a girl aged 2 to 10 in good health and CMV-seronegative.

The rearrangement uses TRBV28 and TRBJ1-6, with TRBD1 matching 7 bases. V was pared by 6 bases and J by 7 bases, with 6 bases of the junction left unmatched. The CDR3 is 14 amino acids. Germline V lookup: CDR1 MDHEN, CDR2 SYDVKM. Here the CDR3 DNA reads TGTGCCAGCAGGAACGGACAGGCGAATTCACCCCTCCACTTT. Translating it yields CASRNGQANSPLHF.

The rearrangement uses TRBV5-1 and TRBJ2-5, with D perhaps matching TRBD2 (5 bases). V lost 7 bases and J lost 5, with 15 bases in between. CDR3 length equals 13 residues. CDR1 is SGHRS, CDR2 YFSETQ, per germline. CDR3: CASEYRPGETQYF. The CDR3 DNA reads TGCGCCAGCGAATACCGCCCGGGGGAGACCCAGTACTTC.

Concerning this clone: Other DNA sequences in this sample translate to the same CDR3. The chain uses TRBV7-3 and TRBJ2-5; a weak D match, TRBD1 (5 bases). CDR3 length: 13 residues. Per the germline V gene, CDR1 is SGHTA and CDR2 is FQGTGA. Between the trimmed V and J ends, which lost 5 bases and 3 bases, there was a span of 10 bases. The CDR3 DNA is TGTGCCAGCAGCCTGAGCAGGGAAGAGACCCAGTACTTC. Protein product: CASSLSREETQYF.

This clone was observed a handful of times. Other DNA variants within this sample encode the same CDR3. V usage is TRBV28 and J usage is TRBJ1-5; D is perhaps TRBD1 (5 bases). The germline V and J ends were trimmed by 6 bases and 3 bases, with 12 bases remaining between them. This CDR3 region has 14 residues. Per germline, CDR1 MDHEN and CDR2 SYDVKM. The CDR3 region is CASRPTVPNQPQHF. CDR3 nucleotides: TGTGCCAGCAGGCCGACAGTTCCCAATCAGCCCCAGCATTTT.

The gene calls are TRBV7-9 and TRBJ2-3, with 9 bases aligning to TRBD1. Losses at the gene ends were 3 bases for V and 3 bases for J; bases not matched to a gene: 1. CDR3 size: 14 residues. Looked up from germline, CDR1 is SEHNR and CDR2 is FQNEAQ (reference sequence). The CDR3 DNA follows: TGTGCCAGCAGCTTGGGACAGGGAACAGATACGCAGTATTTT. Amino acids: CASSLGQGTDTQYF.

The chain links TRBV2 to TRBJ1-1; D is possibly TRBD1 (6 bases). Trimming removed 8 bases at V and 0 bases at J, with 7 bases between. The CDR3 length is 12 residues. Looked up from germline, CDR1 is SNHLY and CDR2 is FYNNEI. Here the CDR3 DNA reads TGTGCCAGCGGACAGCTGAACACTGAAGCTTTCTTT. Translating it yields CASGQLNTEAFF.

This chain uses TRBV4-1 with TRBJ2-1, with a tentative D call TRBD1 (6 bases). This CDR3 is 18 amino acids long. V was pared by 2 bases and J by 5 bases, with 22 bases between. The germline V gene encodes CDR1 MGHRA and CDR2 YSYEKL. CDR3 sequence: CASSQLGASGDFDNEQFF. In DNA form, the CDR3 reads TGCGCCAGCAGCCAATTAGGTGCTTCAGGGGATTTCGACAATGAGCAGTTCTTC.

Concerning this clone: Distinct nucleotide sequences in the sample also encode this CDR3. The J gene is TRBJ2-3, the V gene TRBV7-9; D is undetermined. The CDR3 is made up of 14 amino acids. Germline CDR1 SEHNR, CDR2 FQNEAQ (reference sequence). With 0 bases removed from V and 0 bases from J, the gap between germline ends came to 4 bases. The CDR3 loop reads CASSLASSTDTQYF. CDR3 nucleotide sequence: TGTGCCAGCAGCTTAGCGAGTAGCACAGATACGCAGTATTTT.

This sequence joins TRBV12-1 and TRBJ2-1; the DNA was not compared with TRBD1, the D call given in the table. TRBV12-1 is an annotated pseudogene. The CDR3 has 16 residues. The CDR3 nucleotides read TGTGCCAGCAGCTTTGCGGGACAGGGGGGGTACAATGAGCAGTTCTTC. It codes for CASSFAGQGGYNEQFF.

This clone was counted a single time. This chain uses TRBV18 with TRBJ2-7; tentative D call: TRBD1 (6 bases). The CDR3 spans 13 residues. V lost 6 bases and J lost 6, with 15 bases in between. The V gene's germline CDR1 is KGHSH and CDR2 LQKENI. The CDR3 bases are TGTGCCAGCTCGCCAGGACAGCTTAGCGAGCAGTACTTC. Translating gives CASSPGQLSEQYF.

The gene calls are TRBV28 and TRBJ1-1; 7 positions match TRBD1. The CDR3 contains 16 residues. The V and J ends lost 3 bases and 4 bases, in that order; junction bases with no gene match: 11. CDR1 MDHEN and CDR2 SYDVKM come from the germline V gene. CDR3 nucleotides: TGTGCCAGCAGTTTCCGGGACAGCCTTTTTTCCACTGAAGCTTTCTTT. It is translated as CASSFRDSLFSTEAFF.

This chain joins TRBV5-5 and TRBJ2-7, with 8 bases that match TRBD1. Germline CDR1 SGHKS, CDR2 YYEKEE (reference sequence). The length of the CDR3 is 14 residues. V trimming: 5 bases; J trimming: 3 bases; junction bases outside the gene matches: 7. The CDR3 nucleotides read TGTGCCAGCAGTCTGGGACAGGCGATCTACGAGCAGTACTTC. Amino acid sequence: CASSLGQAIYEQYF.

The gene calls are TRBV2 and TRBJ2-7, with 9 positions matching TRBD2. The CDR3 is 16 amino acids. Trimming took 6 bases from V and 2 from J; bases not matched to a gene: 11. Germline V CDR1 and CDR2: SNHLY, FYNNEI. In DNA form, the CDR3 reads TGTGCCAGCAGGAAAGAATTGACTAGCGGCACCTACGAGCAGTACTTC. This encodes CASRKELTSGTYEQYF.

This clone appeared a single time. The chain recombines TRBV30 with TRBJ1-3; 7 positions match TRBD1. With 5 bases clipped from V and 4 bases from J, the junction kept 5 bases outside the gene matches. The CDR3 loop spans 13 amino acids. Per the germline V gene, CDR1 is GTSNPN and CDR2 is SVGIG (reference sequence). The CDR3 bases are TGTGCCTGGTCCAGGGGGGAAGGAAACACCATATATTTT. Its translation is CAWSRGEGNTIYF.

This clone was picked up a small number of times. This rearrangement joins TRBV11-2 to TRBJ1-2, with 8 bases fitting TRBD1. With V trimmed by 4 bases and J by 4 bases, 11 bases remained unmatched. The germline V gene has CDR1 SGHAT and CDR2 FQNNGV. CDR3 length: 16 amino acids. The CDR3 reads CASSSLRAGTGYGYTF. In nucleotides, the CDR3 is TGTGCCAGCAGCTCCCTAAGGGCCGGGACAGGCTATGGCTACACCTTC.